This T cell receptor beta chain stems from a study of T cells in tumors after PD-1 blockade. Study in general: Either cemiplimab 350 mg every 2 weeks or pembrolizumab 200 mg every 3 weeks was given. Daily vismodegib 150 mg continued in a subset of anti-PD-1-treated patients. Peripheral blood samples averaged around 40,000 unique clonotypes and about 120,000 templates.

This CDR3 has 16 amino acids. V dropped 6 bases and J dropped 1 base, with 16 bases sitting between them. Germline-derived CDR1 and CDR2 are SNHLY and FYNNEI. Template: tumor biopsy or peripheral blood genomic DNA, about 616-6,004 ng per sample. The repertoire was sequenced with immunoSEQ multiplex PCR; TCRdb's copy has only in-frame clones and lacks some. This repertoire shows some 24,000 clones, around four fifths found once; its top ten account for 9.5% to 15%. This sample comprised PBMCs, obtained after anti-PD-1 treatment. The sequence came from a human donor with basal cell carcinoma. This chain uses TRBV2 with TRBJ2-4; a possible D gene is TRBD2 (6 bases). The CDR3 spells CASRLRTGGAKNIQYF. The CDR3 nucleotides read TGTGCCAGCAGACTTAGGACCGGAGGGGCCAAAAACATTCAGTACTTC.